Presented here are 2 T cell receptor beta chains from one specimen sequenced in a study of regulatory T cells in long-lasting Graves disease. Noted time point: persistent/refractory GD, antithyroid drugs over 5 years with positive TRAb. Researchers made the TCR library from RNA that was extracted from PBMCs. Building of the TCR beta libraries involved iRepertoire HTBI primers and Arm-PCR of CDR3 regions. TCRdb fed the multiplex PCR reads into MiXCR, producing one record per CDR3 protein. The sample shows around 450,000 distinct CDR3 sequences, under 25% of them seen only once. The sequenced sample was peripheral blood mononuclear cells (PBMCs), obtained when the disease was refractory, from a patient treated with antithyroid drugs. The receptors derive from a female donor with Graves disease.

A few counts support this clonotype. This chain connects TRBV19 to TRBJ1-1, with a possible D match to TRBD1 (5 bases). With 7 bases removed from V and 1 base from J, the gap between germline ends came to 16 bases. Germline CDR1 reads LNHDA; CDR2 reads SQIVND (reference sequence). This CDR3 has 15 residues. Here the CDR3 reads CASIGTGLSNTEAFF. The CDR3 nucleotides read TGTGCCAGTATCGGAACGGGACTGTCGAACACTGAAGCTTTCTTT.

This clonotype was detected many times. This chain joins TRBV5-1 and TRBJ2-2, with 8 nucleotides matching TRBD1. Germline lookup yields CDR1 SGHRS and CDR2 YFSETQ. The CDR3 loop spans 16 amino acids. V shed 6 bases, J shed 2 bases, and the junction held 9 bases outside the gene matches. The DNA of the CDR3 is TGCGCCAGCAATGACAGGGGAAACACCAACACCGGGGAGCTGTTTTTT. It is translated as CASNDRGNTNTGELFF.